The rows below give T cell receptor beta chains drawn from one sample of a study of blood T cell repertoires in COVID-19. Produced via immunoSEQ multiplex PCR; TCRdb's table is partial and in-frame only. The repertoire holds more than 150,000 clones, about 80% seen once, with approximately 15% in the top ten. Sequenced input: PBMCs or T cells enriched from blood (not recorded which). The receptors were sampled from a man between 60 and 75 years old who had been exposed to COVID-19. CDR3s include the opening cysteine and the closing phenylalanine or tryptophan. A D gene is named only where the DNA matches it firmly. Where a row states a size, it is once, few, many or the class of an expanded clone; other rows omit it.

J gene | CDR3 length | V gene | D gene | clone size | CDR3 protein | CDR3 DNA
TRBJ2-1 | 18 | TRBV5-1 | TRBD1 | NA | CASSLGRGQPQNYNEQFF | TGCGCCAGCAGCTTGGGCAGGGGGCAGCCGCAAAACTACAATGAGCAGTTCTTC
TRBJ2-7 | 13 | TRBV2 | NA | NA | CASKQESSYEQYF | TGTGCCAGCAAACAGGAAAGCTCCTACGAGCAGTACTTC
TRBJ2-7 | 16 | TRBV19 | TRBD1 | NA | CASSSQSPTGTYEQYF | TGTGCCAGTAGTTCCCAGTCGCCGACAGGGACCTACGAGCAGTACTTC
TRBJ1-4 | 14 | TRBV11-3 | NA | NA | CASSLAITNEKLFF | TGTGCCAGCAGCTTAGCAATAACTAATGAAAAACTGTTTTTT
TRBJ2-7 | 16 | TRBV5-1 | NA | NA | CASSLVGQGISYEQYF | TGCGCCAGCAGCTTGGTGGGCCAGGGGATATCCTACGAGCAGTACTTC
TRBJ1-1 | 15 | TRBV30 | TRBD1 | NA | CARKGAGTGYTEAFF | TGTGCCCGGAAAGGAGCCGGGACAGGGTACACTGAAGCTTTCTTT
TRBJ2-1 | 15 | TRBV19 | NA | few | CASSMSRSSYNEQFF | TGTGCCAGTAGTATGTCACGGAGCTCCTACAATGAGCAGTTCTTC
TRBJ2-3 | 16 | TRBV9 | TRBD2 | NA | CASSVGSAGVRDTQYF | TGTGCCAGCAGCGTAGGCTCAGCGGGAGTACGAGATACGCAGTATTTT
TRBJ2-7 | 20 | TRBV4-1 | TRBD2 | NA | CASSHWGGTSGREWYYEQYF | TGCGCCAGCAGCCACTGGGGCGGGACTAGCGGGAGGGAATGGTACTACGAGCAGTACTTC
TRBJ1-2 | 14 | TRBV19 | NA | NA | CASKPGQINYGYTF | TGTGCCAGTAAACCGGGACAAATAAACTATGGCTACACCTTC
TRBJ2-1 | 13 | TRBV29-1 | TRBD2 | NA | CSVEDGTSNEQFF | TGCAGCGTTGAAGATGGGACTAGCAATGAGCAGTTCTTC
TRBJ2-1 | 15 | TRBV6-5 | TRBD2 | NA | CATPPDGRNFDEQFF | TGTGCCACACCCCCCGACGGGAGGAATTTCGATGAGCAGTTCTTC
TRBJ1-1 | 14 | TRBV29-1 | TRBD1 | once | CSVHRTGMNTEAFF | TGCAGCGTTCACCGGACAGGGATGAACACTGAAGCTTTCTTT
TRBJ2-7 | 15 | TRBV6-5 | TRBD1 | NA | CASTRAGQGAREQYF | TGTGCCAGCACGAGGGCGGGACAGGGGGCTAGGGAGCAGTACTTC
TRBJ1-2 | 14 | TRBV7-2 | NA | NA | CASSGRSRGYGYTF | TGTGCCAGCAGCGGCCGAAGCAGGGGCTATGGCTACACCTTC
TRBJ1-4 | 14 | TRBV24-1 | NA | NA | CATSLGGTNEKLFF | TGTGCCACCAGTCTCGGGGGAACTAATGAAAAACTGTTTTTT
TRBJ1-2 | 13 | TRBV19 | NA | NA | CASSMTQNYGYTF | TGTGCCAGTAGTATGACACAAAACTATGGCTACACCTTC
TRBJ2-7 | 15 | TRBV6-1 | NA | NA | CASSEGHLSSYEQYF | TGTGCCAGCAGTGAGGGGCATCTCAGCTCCTACGAGCAGTACTTC
TRBJ2-7 | 16 | TRBV14 | NA | NA | CASSQLPGQGVYEQYF | TGTGCCAGCAGCCAATTACCGGGACAAGGTGTCTACGAGCAGTACTTC
TRBJ2-1 | 16 | TRBV24-1 | TRBD2 | NA | CATSDPTSGRYNEQFF | TGTGCCACCAGTGACCCGACTAGCGGGAGGTACAATGAGCAGTTCTTC
TRBJ2-5 | 17 | TRBV7-7 | TRBD2 | NA | CASSPKQGLAAQETQYF | TGTGCCAGCAGCCCCAAGCAGGGACTAGCGGCCCAAGAGACCCAGTACTTC
TRBJ1-5 | 15 | TRBV10-1 | TRBD1 | NA | CASSGEGTVGQPQHF | TGCGCCAGCAGTGGAGAAGGGACAGTTGGTCAGCCCCAGCATTTT
TRBJ1-1 | 14 | TRBV24-1 | TRBD1 | NA | CATSVPGGYTEAFF | TGTGCCACCAGTGTCCCAGGGGGCTACACTGAAGCTTTCTTT
TRBJ2-7 | 14 | TRBV7-9 | TRBD1 | NA | CASSIRTGEDEQYF | TGTGCCAGCAGCATTAGGACAGGGGAGGACGAGCAGTACTTC
TRBJ2-1 | 17 | TRBV11-2 | NA | NA | CASSLGVGPRSYNEQFF | TGTGCCAGCAGCTTAGGTGTGGGGCCCCGCTCCTACAATGAGCAGTTCTTC
TRBJ1-1 | 15 | TRBV28 | NA | once | CASTHADRHNTEAFF | TGTGCCAGCACCCACGCGGACAGACATAACACTGAAGCTTTCTTT
TRBJ2-7 | 16 | TRBV18 | TRBD2 | NA | CASSPRMTSGSYEQYF | TGTGCCAGCTCACCACGAATGACTAGCGGGAGCTACGAGCAGTACTTC
TRBJ2-7 | 19 | TRBV11-2 | NA | NA | CASSLRGGGAGSPSYEQYF | TGTGCCAGCAGCTTAAGGGGGGGCGGCGCGGGATCCCCCTCCTACGAGCAGTACTTC
TRBJ1-5 | 15 | TRBV27 | NA | NA | CASSHLGGANQPQHF | TGTGCCAGCAGTCATTTAGGGGGAGCTAATCAGCCCCAGCATTTT
TRBJ1-1 | 14 | TRBV30 | NA | NA | CAWRKRGMNTEAFF | TGTGCCTGGAGAAAGAGAGGAATGAACACTGAAGCTTTCTTT
TRBJ2-3 | 16 | TRBV5-6 | TRBD2 | NA | CASSLAAREVSDTQYF | TGTGCCAGCAGCTTGGCCGCCCGGGAGGTTTCAGATACGCAGTATTTT
TRBJ2-5 | 15 | TRBV28 | TRBD2 | NA | CASSLRGRYGETQYF | TGTGCCAGCAGTTTACGCGGGAGGTACGGCGAGACCCAGTACTTC
TRBJ2-7 | 13 | TRBV6-5 | TRBD1 | few | CASSLGQGYEQYF | TGTGCCAGCAGTCTGGGACAGGGTTACGAGCAGTACTTC
TRBJ2-1 | 14 | TRBV7-3 | NA | NA | CASSLSGSNNEQFF | TGTGCCAGCAGCTTATCAGGCAGCAACAATGAGCAGTTCTTC
TRBJ1-5 | 13 | TRBV19 | NA | NA | CASSDQQGQPQHF | TGTGCCAGTAGTGACCAACAGGGACAGCCCCAGCATTTT
TRBJ1-1 | 13 | TRBV12-3/TRBV12-4 | NA | NA | CASSLNGNTEAFF | TGTGCCAGCAGTTTAAACGGGAACACTGAAGCTTTCTTT
TRBJ1-1 | 13 | TRBV6-5 | NA | NA | CASRVQGNTEAFF | TGTGCCAGCAGAGTCCAGGGGAACACTGAAGCTTTCTTT